This T cell receptor beta chain derives from a study of identical twins. cDNA carried unique molecular identifiers, and a universal primer site was added by template switching. Via MiXCR, TCRdb re-called the 5' RACE reads, giving one row per CDR3 protein. The data contain 300,000 or so distinct CDR3 sequences, roughly 8.6% of them seen just once; the ten biggest clones take up roughly 7%. This clonotype was detected only a few times. Everyone who donated was a healthy Caucasian. These data were likewise used in another study, on yellow fever vaccine responses in identical twins. That source adds: On the reported evidence, twins' vaccine T cell responses seemed partly convergent and partly personalized.

The sequence was collected from a woman under 30 in good health. Material for sequencing was CD8+ T cells sorted from blood.

This CDR3 is CASSLDSLGYEQFF. CDR3 coding DNA: TGTGCCAGCAGCTTAGACTCTTTGGGTTATGAGCAGTTCTTC. The gene calls are TRBV7-9 and TRBJ2-1; D remains unclear. This CDR3 has 14 amino acids. V lost 1 base and J 8 bases, leaving 12 bases between the germline ends. Germline V gives CDR1 SEHNR, CDR2 FQNEAQ (reference sequence).